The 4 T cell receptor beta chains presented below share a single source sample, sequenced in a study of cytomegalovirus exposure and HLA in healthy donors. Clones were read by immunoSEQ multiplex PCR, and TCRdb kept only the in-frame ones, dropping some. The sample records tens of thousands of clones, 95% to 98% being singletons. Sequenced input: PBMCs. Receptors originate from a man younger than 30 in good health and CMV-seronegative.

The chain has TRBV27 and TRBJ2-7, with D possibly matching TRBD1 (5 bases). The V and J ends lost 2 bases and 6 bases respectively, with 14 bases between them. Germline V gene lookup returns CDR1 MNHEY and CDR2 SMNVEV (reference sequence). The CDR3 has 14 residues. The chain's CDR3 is CASSLGASMGEQYF. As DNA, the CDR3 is TGTGCCAGCAGTTTAGGGGCTTCGATGGGCGAGCAGTACTTC.

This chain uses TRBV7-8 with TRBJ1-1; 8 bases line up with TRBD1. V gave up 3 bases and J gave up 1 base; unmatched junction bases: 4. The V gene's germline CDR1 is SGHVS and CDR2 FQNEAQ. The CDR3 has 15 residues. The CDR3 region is CASSFRTGTNTEAFF. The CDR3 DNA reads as TGTGCCAGCAGCTTCCGGACAGGGACGAACACTGAAGCTTTCTTT.

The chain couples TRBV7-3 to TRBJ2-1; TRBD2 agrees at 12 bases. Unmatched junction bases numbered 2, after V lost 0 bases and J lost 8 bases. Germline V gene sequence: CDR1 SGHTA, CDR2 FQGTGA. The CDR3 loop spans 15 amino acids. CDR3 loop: CASSLTGLAGDEQFF. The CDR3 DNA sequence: TGTGCCAGCAGCTTAACGGGACTAGCGGGCGATGAGCAGTTCTTC.

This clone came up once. CDR3 region: CASSAGNLAGRETQYF. As DNA, the CDR3 is TGTGCCAGCAGCGCAGGGAACCTAGCGGGGCGGGAGACCCAGTACTTC. J is TRBJ2-5 and V is TRBV9; 9 bases agree with TRBD2. CDR1 and CDR2 (germline): SGDLS, YYNGEE. This CDR3 spans 16 amino acids. The trim removed 3 bases at V and 5 bases at J, leaving 11 bases unmatched.